Listed below are T cell receptor beta chains from one sample, sequenced in a study of blood T cell repertoires in COVID-19. This table comes from immunoSEQ multiplex PCR, and its TCRdb copy is limited to in-frame clones, with some not included. Among about 210,000 clones listed, roughly 75% were seen once. Sequencing input: peripheral blood. These receptors all stem from a woman between 70 and 85 years old with acute or convalescent COVID-19. Each CDR3 is given with its conserved first and last residue. A D gene is named only where the DNA matches it firmly. Expanded clones get a size class; other rows say once, few or many, or leave the size out.

j_gene | d_gene | v_gene | abundance | CDR3aa | CDR3nt
TRBJ1-4 | TRBD1 | TRBV6-5 | once | CASSHRGGSHEKLFF | TGTGCCAGCAGCCACAGGGGGGGATCTCATGAAAAACTGTTTTTT
TRBJ2-7 | TRBD2 | TRBV3-1/TRBV3-2 | - | CASSQELASGGATYEQYF | TGTGCCAGCAGCCAAGAGCTGGCTAGCGGGGGGGCTACCTACGAGCAGTACTTC
TRBJ1-5 | - | TRBV6-1 | - | CASSDIHVSNQPQHF | TGTGCCAGCAGTGATATACACGTTTCCAATCAGCCCCAGCATTTT
TRBJ1-6 | TRBD1 | TRBV5-8 | - | CASSISTGGNNSPLHF | TGTGCCAGCAGCATATCTACAGGGGGCAACAATTCACCCCTCCACTTT
TRBJ1-6 | - | TRBV21-1 | - | CASTSFDDPRQCSYNSPLHF | TGTGCCAGCACCTCCTTTGATGACCCGCGACAGTGCTCCTATAATTCACCCCTCCACTTT
TRBJ1-2 | - | TRBV6-5 | - | CASSYGAKYGYTF | TGTGCCAGCAGTTATGGGGCTAAGTATGGCTACACCTTC
TRBJ1-5 | - | TRBV15 | - | CATSRGQGTQPQHF | TGTGCCACCAGCAGAGGGCAGGGGACTCAGCCCCAGCATTTT
TRBJ1-4 | - | TRBV18 | - | CASSPRTATNEKLFF | TGTGCCAGCTCACCAAGGACTGCAACTAATGAAAAACTGTTTTTT
TRBJ2-7 | TRBD1 | TRBV6-5 | - | CASKPEGHRGYEQYF | TGTGCCAGCAAGCCCGAAGGGCACAGGGGCTACGAGCAGTACTTC
TRBJ2-7 | TRBD1 | TRBV7-6 | once | CASSPPGQGAHEQYF | TGTGCCAGCAGCCCCCCGGGACAGGGGGCCCACGAGCAGTACTTC
TRBJ2-5 | TRBD2 | TRBV30 | - | CAWSWGLGSETQYF | TGTGCCTGGAGTTGGGGACTAGGTTCTGAGACCCAGTACTTC
TRBJ1-5 | - | TRBV18 | few | CASSPDGGGQPQHF | TGTGCCAGCTCACCGGATGGGGGAGGTCAGCCCCAGCATTTT
TRBJ1-6 | - | TRBV7-2 | - | CASSSRGTSYNSPLHF | TGTGCCAGCAGCTCGCGGGGGACCTCCTATAATTCACCCCTCCACTTT
TRBJ1-2 | - | TRBV9 | - | CASVRDTNYGYTF | TGTGCCAGCGTCCGGGACACTAACTATGGCTACACCTTC
TRBJ2-1 | - | TRBV3-1/TRBV3-2 | - | CASSLRRGVSYNEQFF | TGTGCCAGCAGCCTACGCAGGGGAGTTTCCTACAATGAGCAGTTCTTC
TRBJ1-5 | - | TRBV28 | - | CARADSPNNQPQHF | TGTGCCAGAGCGGACAGCCCAAACAATCAGCCCCAGCATTTT
TRBJ1-6 | - | TRBV2 | once | CASRRANSPLHF | TGTGCCAGCAGGCGGGCAAATTCACCCCTCCACTTT
TRBJ1-2 | TRBD1 | TRBV24-1 | few | CATSDGQGYNYGYTF | TGTGCCACCAGTGACGGACAGGGATATAACTATGGCTACACCTTC
TRBJ2-1 | TRBD2 | TRBV29-1 | - | CSVEGGLAAEQFF | TGCAGCGTTGAGGGGGGACTAGCCGCTGAGCAGTTCTTC
TRBJ2-5 | TRBD2 | TRBV5-4 | - | CASSLAGGETQYF | TGTGCCAGCAGCTTGGCGGGGGGAGAGACCCAGTACTTC
TRBJ2-3 | TRBD1 | TRBV7-2 | - | CASTPRGFTDTQYF | TGTGCCAGCACCCCCAGGGGGTTCACAGATACGCAGTATTTT
TRBJ1-4 | - | TRBV5-1 | - | CASATGSNEKLFF | TGCGCCAGTGCGACAGGATCTAATGAAAAACTGTTTTTT
TRBJ1-1 | - | TRBV5-4 | - | CASSSFGGGMNTEAFF | TGTGCCAGCAGCTCCTTCGGGGGAGGCATGAACACTGAAGCTTTCTTT
TRBJ1-2 | - | TRBV5-6 | few | CASSLGDTAGGTF | TGTGCCAGCAGCCTCGGGGACACTGCCGGAGGTACCTTC
TRBJ1-5 | - | TRBV2 | - | CASSGQGNQPQHF | TGTGCCAGCAGTGGACAGGGCAATCAGCCCCAGCATTTT
TRBJ2-4 | - | TRBV5-6 | - | CASSPGIAKNIQYF | TGTGCCAGCAGCCCAGGGATAGCCAAAAACATTCAGTACTTC
TRBJ2-1 | TRBD2 | TRBV4-1 | - | CASSQDLGLAGENEQFF | TGCGCCAGCAGCCAAGATCTGGGACTAGCGGGGGAGAATGAGCAGTTCTTC
TRBJ1-2 | TRBD1 | TRBV19 | - | CASSGAGTGEKGYTF | TGTGCCAGTAGTGGCGCCGGGACAGGGGAAAAGGGCTACACCTTC
TRBJ2-2 | - | TRBV10-1 | - | CASSQNTGELFF | TGCGCCAGCAGTCAGAACACCGGGGAGCTGTTTTTT
TRBJ1-6 | - | TRBV5-1 | once | CASSLAGGPYNSPLHF | TGCGCCAGCAGCTTGGCTGGGGGCCCCTATAATTCACCCCTCCACTTT
TRBJ1-5 | - | TRBV12-3/TRBV12-4 | - | CASSLLNQPQHF | TGTGCCAGCAGTTTACTGAATCAGCCCCAGCATTTT
TRBJ2-3 | - | TRBV19 | - | CASSPFSAGTDTQYF | TGTGCCAGTAGCCCCTTCAGCGCGGGCACAGATACGCAGTATTTT
TRBJ2-1 | - | TRBV7-3 | - | CASSQGNHNEQFF | TGTGCCAGCAGCCAGGGGAACCACAATGAGCAGTTCTTC
TRBJ2-1 | TRBD2 | TRBV9 | once | CASSATGLAGAYNEQFF | TGTGCCAGCAGCGCGACGGGACTAGCGGGGGCCTACAATGAGCAGTTCTTC
TRBJ2-1 | - | TRBV12-3/TRBV12-4 | - | CASSLRLMEQFF | TGTGCCAGCAGTTTACGGTTAATGGAGCAGTTCTTC
TRBJ1-2 | - | TRBV5-6 | once | CASSLGATYGYTF | TGTGCCAGCAGCTTAGGGGCGACCTATGGCTACACCTTC